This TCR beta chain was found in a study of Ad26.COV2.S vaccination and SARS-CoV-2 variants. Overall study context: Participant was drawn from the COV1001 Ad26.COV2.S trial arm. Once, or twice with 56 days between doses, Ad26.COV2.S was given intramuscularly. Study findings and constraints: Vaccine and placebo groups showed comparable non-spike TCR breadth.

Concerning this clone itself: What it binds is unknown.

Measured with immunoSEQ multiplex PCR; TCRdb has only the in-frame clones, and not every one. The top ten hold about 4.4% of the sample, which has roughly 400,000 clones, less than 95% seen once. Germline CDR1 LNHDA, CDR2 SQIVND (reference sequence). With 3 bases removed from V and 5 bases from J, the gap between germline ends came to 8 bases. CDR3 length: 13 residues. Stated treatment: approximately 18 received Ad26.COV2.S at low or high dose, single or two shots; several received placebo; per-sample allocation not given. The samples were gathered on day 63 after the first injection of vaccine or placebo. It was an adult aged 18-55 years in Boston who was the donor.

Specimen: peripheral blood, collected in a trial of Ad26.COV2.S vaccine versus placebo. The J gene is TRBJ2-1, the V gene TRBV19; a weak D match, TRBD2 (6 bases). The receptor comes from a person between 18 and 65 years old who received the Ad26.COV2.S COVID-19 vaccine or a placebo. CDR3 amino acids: CASSIGRDNEQFF. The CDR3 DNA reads TGTGCCAGTAGTATCGGGAGAGACAATGAGCAGTTCTTC.